This passage covers 12 T cell receptor beta chains from one sample sequenced in a study of spatial heterogeneity in lung cancer. Regarding time point: sample taken at primary tumor resection. TCRdb analysed the 5' RACE reads with MiXCR anew, one entry per CDR3 protein. This sample has tens of thousands of distinct CDR3 sequences, with approximately 12% found just once. This material consisted of PBMCs, taken at surgery. These receptor sequences come from a male donor with early-stage non-small cell lung cancer.

This clonotype turned up a few times. This rearrangement joins TRBV6-2 or TRBV6-3 to TRBJ2-3, with no clear D. CDR1 MNHEY and CDR2 SVGEGT come from the germline V gene. V was shortened by 8 bases and J by 5 bases, with 11 bases between the two germline ends. The CDR3 consists of 12 residues. CDR3 sequence: CASGPGRDTQYF. The CDR3 region has the DNA TGTGCCAGCGGTCCCGGCAGAGATACGCAGTATTTT.

The chain has TRBV5-5 and TRBJ2-7; D may be TRBD1 or TRBD2 (5 bases each). The germline gives CDR1 SGHKS, CDR2 YYEKEE (reference sequence). V lost 4 bases to trimming and J lost 2 bases, with 13 bases between them. The CDR3 has 14 residues. The CDR3 loop reads CASSRGTATYEQYF. CDR3 coding DNA: TGTGCCAGCAGCCGAGGGACGGCCACCTACGAGCAGTACTTC.

In its sample, this clonotype was seen many times. V gene TRBV10-3 combines with J gene TRBJ1-5; D is ambiguous. Germline assignment: CDR1 ENHRY and CDR2 SYGVKD. Trimming removed 2 bases at V and 6 bases at J, with 8 bases between. The CDR3 is made up of 13 amino acids. The chain's CDR3 is CAISERVSQPQHF. The CDR3 bases are TGTGCCATCAGTGAGCGGGTTAGTCAGCCCCAGCATTTT.

A single count supports this clonotype. The genes are TRBV13 and TRBJ2-1; D is possibly TRBD2 (7 bases). The CDR3 runs to 14 residues. Trimming removed 2 bases at V and 8 bases at J, with 13 bases between. From germline, CDR1 is PRHDT and CDR2 FYEKMQ (reference sequence). The DNA of the CDR3 is TGTGCCAGCAGCTTAAGGGGGAGGGCCTATGAGCAGTTCTTC. Encoded protein: CASSLRGRAYEQFF.

This clonotype has at least ten counts. The gene calls are TRBV3-1 and TRBJ2-7; unclear D gene. CDR1 and CDR2 from the germline V gene are LGHDT and YNNKEL (reference sequence). The V and J ends lost 0 bases and 0 bases respectively, with 6 bases between them. The CDR3 covers 14 residues. The DNA for the CDR3 is TGTGCCAGCAGCCAAGATCGCAGCTCCTACGAGCAGTACTTC. Translated: CASSQDRSSYEQYF.

This clonotype was detected ten times or more. V is TRBV1 and J is TRBJ2-7. TRBV1 is assigned pseudogene status. The CDR3 sequence is 16 residues long. The CDR3 sequence: CTSSQDGDGCSYEQYF. Written as DNA, the CDR3 is TGCACCAGCAGCCAAGATGGTGACGGCTGCTCCTACGAGCAGTACTTC.

This chain uses TRBV18 with TRBJ2-7; 8 bases match TRBD1. V was pared by 6 bases and J by 2 bases, with 3 bases of the junction left unmatched. From germline, CDR1 is KGHSH and CDR2 LQKENI. The CDR3 spans 13 residues. The CDR3 region is CASSQGATYEQYF. The DNA of the CDR3 is TGTGCCAGCTCCCAGGGGGCGACCTACGAGCAGTACTTC. Complete variable domain (other parts from reference TRBV18 and TRBJ2-7): NAGVMQNPRHLVRRRGQEARLRCSPMKGHSHVYWYRQLPEEGLKFMVYLQKENIIDESGMPKERFSAEFPKEGPSILRIQQVVRGDSAAYFCASSQGATYEQYFGPGTRLTVT.

The sample holds a few counts of this clonotype. This chain connects TRBV7-9 to TRBJ2-7, with 8 bases aligning to TRBD1. The germline gives CDR1 SEHNR, CDR2 FQNEAQ (reference sequence). The CDR3 spans 15 residues. The J segment lost 6 bases and the V segment lost 2 bases, leaving 9 bases of the junction unmatched. CDR3 coding DNA: TGTGCCAGCAGCTTACCAACAGGGGGGACAGGCGAGCAGTACTTC. It yields the protein CASSLPTGGTGEQYF.

This chain links TRBV18 with TRBJ2-5, with D perhaps TRBD2 (6 bases). The germline V and J ends were trimmed by 3 bases and 5 bases, with 13 bases remaining between them. Looked up from germline, CDR1 is KGHSH and CDR2 is LQKENI. CDR3 length: 14 residues. CDR3 nucleotides: TGTGCCAGCTCACCGACTAGTTTAGCGGAGACCCAGTACTTC. This codes for CASSPTSLAETQYF.

The chain is built from TRBV19 and TRBJ2-1, with D tentatively TRBD2 (5 bases). CDR1 and CDR2 (germline): LNHDA, SQIVND (reference sequence). V was cut by 3 bases and J by 1 base, with 19 bases left in between. The CDR3 extends over 18 amino acids. The CDR3 protein is CASSISPRGRSSYNEQFF. The CDR3 DNA reads TGTGCCAGTAGTATCTCCCCCCGAGGGCGGTCGTCCTACAATGAGCAGTTCTTC.

This clonotype was counted at least ten times. The chain carries TRBV9 and TRBJ2-2; D perhaps matches TRBD1 (5 bases). The CDR3 has 15 amino acids. Looked up from germline, CDR1 is SGDLS and CDR2 is YYNGEE. V shed 2 bases and J shed 1 base, with 9 bases lying between them. The CDR3 loop reads CASSVGGQNTGELFF. The CDR3 DNA is TGTGCCAGCAGCGTGGGCGGACAGAACACCGGGGAGCTGTTTTTT.

This clonotype appeared a few times. V gene TRBV7-2 combines with J gene TRBJ2-1; 14 nucleotides line up with TRBD2. CDR1 is SGHTA, CDR2 FQGNSA, per germline. The CDR3 spans 17 residues. J gave up 8 bases and V 1 base, and 7 bases lay outside the gene matches. The CDR3: CASSLVGTSGRGDEQFF. The CDR3 DNA sequence: TGTGCCAGCAGCTTAGTAGGGACTAGCGGGAGAGGGGATGAGCAGTTCTTC.